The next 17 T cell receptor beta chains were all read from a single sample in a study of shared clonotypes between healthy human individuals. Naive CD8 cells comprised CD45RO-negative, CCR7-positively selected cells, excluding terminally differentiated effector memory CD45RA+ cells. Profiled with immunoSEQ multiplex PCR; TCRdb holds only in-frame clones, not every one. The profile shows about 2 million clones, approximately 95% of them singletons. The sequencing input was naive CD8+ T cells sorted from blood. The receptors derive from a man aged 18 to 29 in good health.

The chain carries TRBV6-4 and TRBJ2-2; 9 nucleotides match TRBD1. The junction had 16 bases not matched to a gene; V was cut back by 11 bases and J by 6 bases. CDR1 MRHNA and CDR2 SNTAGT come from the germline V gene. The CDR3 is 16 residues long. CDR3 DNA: TGTGCCGGCCTCCGCCGGGACAGGGTTTCTTCCGGGGAGCTGTTTTTT. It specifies CAGLRRDRVSSGELFF.

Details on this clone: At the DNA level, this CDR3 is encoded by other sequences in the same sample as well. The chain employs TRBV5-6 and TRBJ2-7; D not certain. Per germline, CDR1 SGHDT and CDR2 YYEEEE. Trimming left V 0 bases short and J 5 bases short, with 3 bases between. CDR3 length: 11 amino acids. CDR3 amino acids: CASSLAHEQYF. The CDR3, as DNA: TGTGCCAGCAGCTTGGCGCACGAGCAGTACTTC. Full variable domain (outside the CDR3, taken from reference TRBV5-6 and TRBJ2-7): DAGVTQSPTHLIKTRGQQVTLRCSPKSGHDTVSWYQQALGQGPQFIFQYYEEEERQRGNFPDRFSGHQFPNYSSELNVNALLLGDSALYLCASSLAHEQYFGPGTRLTVT.

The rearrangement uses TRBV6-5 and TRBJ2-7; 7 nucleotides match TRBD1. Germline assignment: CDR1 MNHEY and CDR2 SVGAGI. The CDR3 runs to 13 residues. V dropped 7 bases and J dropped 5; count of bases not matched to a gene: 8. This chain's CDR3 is CASTRQGSHEQYF. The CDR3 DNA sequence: TGTGCCAGCACCCGACAGGGATCCCACGAGCAGTACTTC.

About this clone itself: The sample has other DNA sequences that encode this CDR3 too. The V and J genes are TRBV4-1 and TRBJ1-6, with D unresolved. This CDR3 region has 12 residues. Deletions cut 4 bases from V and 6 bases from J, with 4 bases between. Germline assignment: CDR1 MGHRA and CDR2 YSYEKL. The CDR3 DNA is TGCGCCAGCAGCCTCTCTAATTCACCCCTCCACTTT. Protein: CASSLSNSPLHF.

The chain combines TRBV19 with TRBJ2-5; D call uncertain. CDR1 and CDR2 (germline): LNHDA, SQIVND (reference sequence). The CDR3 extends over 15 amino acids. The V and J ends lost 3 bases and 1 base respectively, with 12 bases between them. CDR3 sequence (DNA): TGTGCCAGTAGTATGGTCCCCCGCAGCCAAGAGACCCAGTACTTC. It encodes CASSMVPRSQETQYF.

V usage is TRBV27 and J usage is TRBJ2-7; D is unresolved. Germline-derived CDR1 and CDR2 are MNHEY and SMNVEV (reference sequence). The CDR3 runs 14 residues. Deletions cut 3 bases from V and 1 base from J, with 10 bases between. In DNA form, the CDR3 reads TGTGCCAGCAGTTTCGGCAGGTTATCCTACGAGCAGTACTTC. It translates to CASSFGRLSYEQYF.

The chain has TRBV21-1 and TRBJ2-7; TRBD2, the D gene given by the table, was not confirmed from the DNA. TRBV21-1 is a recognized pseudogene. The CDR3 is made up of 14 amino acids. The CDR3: CARVSGGSYYEQYF. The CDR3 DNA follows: TGTGCCAGGGTAAGCGGGGGATCATACTACGAGCAGTACTTC.

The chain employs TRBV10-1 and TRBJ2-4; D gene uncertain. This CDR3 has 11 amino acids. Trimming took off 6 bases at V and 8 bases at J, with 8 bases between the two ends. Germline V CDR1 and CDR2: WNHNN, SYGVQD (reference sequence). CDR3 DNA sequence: TGCGCCAGCAGGGCAGGTCACATTCAGTACTTC. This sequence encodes CASRAGHIQYF.

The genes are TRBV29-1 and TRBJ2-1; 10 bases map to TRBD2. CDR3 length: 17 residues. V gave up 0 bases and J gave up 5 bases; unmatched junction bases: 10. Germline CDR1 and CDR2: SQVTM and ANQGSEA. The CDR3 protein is CSVEDPSGGAIDNEQFF. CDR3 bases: TGCAGCGTTGAAGACCCCAGCGGGGGGGCAATCGACAATGAGCAGTTCTTC.

CDR3 bases: TGTGCCAGCAGTGCTGACAGGGAGCATGGTGAAGCTTTCTTT. This gives the protein CASSADREHGEAFF. The J gene is TRBJ1-1, the V gene TRBV6-4, with 7 bases identical to TRBD1. The ends lost 4 bases at V and 7 bases at J; junction bases unmatched: 9. CDR1 is MRHNA and CDR2 is SNTAGT in the germline V gene. This CDR3 comprises 14 residues.

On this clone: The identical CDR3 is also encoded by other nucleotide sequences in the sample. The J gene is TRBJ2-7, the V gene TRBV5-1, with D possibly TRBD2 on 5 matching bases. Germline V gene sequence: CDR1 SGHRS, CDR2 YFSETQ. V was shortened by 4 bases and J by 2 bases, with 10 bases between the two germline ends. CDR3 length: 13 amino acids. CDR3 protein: CASSLDGTYEQYF. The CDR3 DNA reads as TGCGCCAGCAGCCTCGACGGGACCTACGAGCAGTACTTC.

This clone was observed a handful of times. The CDR3 is CASSLGIPNDNEQFF. The CDR3 nucleotides read TGTGCCAGCAGCTTAGGTATCCCGAATGACAATGAGCAGTTCTTC. The chain carries TRBV7-9 and TRBJ2-1; D gene uncertain. Deletions cut 1 base from V and 5 bases from J, with 12 bases between. The germline V gene has CDR1 SEHNR and CDR2 FQNEAQ (reference sequence). This CDR3 is 15 amino acids long.

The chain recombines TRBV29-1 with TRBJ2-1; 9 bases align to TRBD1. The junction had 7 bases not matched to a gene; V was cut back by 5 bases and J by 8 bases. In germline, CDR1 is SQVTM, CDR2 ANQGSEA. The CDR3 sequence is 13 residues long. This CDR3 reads CSVIGTGWHEQFF. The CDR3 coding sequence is TGCAGCGTTATTGGGACAGGGTGGCATGAGCAGTTCTTC.

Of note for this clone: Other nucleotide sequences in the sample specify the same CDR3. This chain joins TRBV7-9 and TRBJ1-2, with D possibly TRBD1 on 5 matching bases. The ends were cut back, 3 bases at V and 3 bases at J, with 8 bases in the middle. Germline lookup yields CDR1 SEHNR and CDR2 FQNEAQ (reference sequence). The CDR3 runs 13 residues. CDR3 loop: CASSLGTDYGYTF. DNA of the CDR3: TGTGCCAGCAGCTTGGGGACGGACTATGGCTACACCTTC.

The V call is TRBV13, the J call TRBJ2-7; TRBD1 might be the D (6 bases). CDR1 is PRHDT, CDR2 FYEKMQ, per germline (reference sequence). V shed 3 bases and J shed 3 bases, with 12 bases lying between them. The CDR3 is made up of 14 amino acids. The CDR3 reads CASSLGNRDYEQYF. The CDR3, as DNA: TGTGCCAGCAGCTTGGGGAACAGGGACTACGAGCAGTACTTC.

The CDR3 nucleotides are TGTGCCAGCAGCCCCCCGGGACAGGGAATCGGGTTTAATGGCTACACCTTC. This sequence encodes CASSPPGQGIGFNGYTF. The V gene is TRBV28, the J gene TRBJ1-2, with TRBD1 identical over 9 bases. This CDR3 is 17 amino acids long. Germline-derived CDR1 and CDR2 are MDHEN and SYDVKM. With 6 bases clipped from V and 6 bases from J, the junction kept 17 bases outside the gene matches.

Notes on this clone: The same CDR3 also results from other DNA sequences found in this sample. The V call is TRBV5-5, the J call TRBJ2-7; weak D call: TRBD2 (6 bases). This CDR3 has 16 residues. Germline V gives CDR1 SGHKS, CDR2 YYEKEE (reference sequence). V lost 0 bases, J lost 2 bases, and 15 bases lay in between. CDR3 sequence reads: CASSLGGDSRTYEQYF. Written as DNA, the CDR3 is TGTGCCAGCAGCTTGGGTGGGGACTCCCGAACCTACGAGCAGTACTTC. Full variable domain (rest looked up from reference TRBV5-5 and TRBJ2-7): DAGVTQSPTHLIKTRGQQVTLRCSPISGHKSVSWYQQVLGQGPQFIFQYYEKEERGRGNFPDRFSARQFPNYSSELNVNALLLGDSALYLCASSLGGDSRTYEQYFGPGTRLTVT.